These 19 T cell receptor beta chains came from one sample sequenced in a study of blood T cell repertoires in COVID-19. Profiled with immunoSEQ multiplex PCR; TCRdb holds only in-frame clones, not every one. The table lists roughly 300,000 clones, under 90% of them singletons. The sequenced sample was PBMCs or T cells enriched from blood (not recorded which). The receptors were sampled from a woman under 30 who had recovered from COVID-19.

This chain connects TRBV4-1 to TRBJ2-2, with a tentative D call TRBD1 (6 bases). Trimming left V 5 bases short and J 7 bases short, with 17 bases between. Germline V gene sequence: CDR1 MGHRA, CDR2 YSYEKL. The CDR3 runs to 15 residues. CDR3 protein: CASSIRQDRSGELFF. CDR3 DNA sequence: TGCGCCAGCAGCATTCGACAGGACCGGAGCGGGGAGCTGTTTTTT.

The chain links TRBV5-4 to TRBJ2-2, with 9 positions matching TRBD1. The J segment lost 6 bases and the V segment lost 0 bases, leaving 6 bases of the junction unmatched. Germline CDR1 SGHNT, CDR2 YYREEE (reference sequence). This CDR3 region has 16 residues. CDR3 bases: TGTGCCAGCAGCTTGGCCGGGGGACAGGGAGCCGGGGAGCTGTTTTTT. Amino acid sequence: CASSLAGGQGAGELFF.

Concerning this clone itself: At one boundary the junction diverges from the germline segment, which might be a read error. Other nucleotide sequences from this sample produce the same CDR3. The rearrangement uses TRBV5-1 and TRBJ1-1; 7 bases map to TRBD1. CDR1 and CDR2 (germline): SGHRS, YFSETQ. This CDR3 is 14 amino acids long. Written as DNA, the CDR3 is TGCGCCAGCAGCTCTGGACAGGCAGAAACTGAGGCTTTCTTT. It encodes CASSSGQAETEAFF.

In DNA form, the CDR3 reads TGTGCCAGTCGACAGGGGGCCTACGGCAATCAGCCCCAGCATTTT. Protein product: CASRQGAYGNQPQHF. This chain uses TRBV19 with TRBJ1-5; 10 nucleotides match TRBD1. Germline values: CDR1 LNHDA, CDR2 SQIVND (reference sequence). The V and J ends lost 8 bases and 2 bases, in that order; junction bases with no gene match: 6. This CDR3 spans 15 amino acids.

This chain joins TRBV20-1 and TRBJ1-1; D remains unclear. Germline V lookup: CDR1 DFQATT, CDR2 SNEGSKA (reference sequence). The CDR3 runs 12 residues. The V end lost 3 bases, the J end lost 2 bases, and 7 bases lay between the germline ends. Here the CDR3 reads CSASTDNTEAFF. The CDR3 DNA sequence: TGCAGTGCTAGTACAGATAACACTGAAGCTTTCTTT.

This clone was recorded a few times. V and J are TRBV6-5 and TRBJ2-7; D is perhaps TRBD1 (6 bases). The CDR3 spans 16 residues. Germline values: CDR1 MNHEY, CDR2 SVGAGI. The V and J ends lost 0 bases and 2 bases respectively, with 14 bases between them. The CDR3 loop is CASSYSVPGDPYEQYF. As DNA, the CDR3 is TGTGCCAGCAGTTACTCGGTCCCAGGGGATCCCTACGAGCAGTACTTC.

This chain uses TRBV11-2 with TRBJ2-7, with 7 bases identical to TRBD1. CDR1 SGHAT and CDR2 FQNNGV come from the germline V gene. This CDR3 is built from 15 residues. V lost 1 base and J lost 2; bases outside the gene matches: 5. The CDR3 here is CASSLAGTAPYEQYF. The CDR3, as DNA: TGTGCCAGCAGCTTAGCCGGGACAGCCCCCTACGAGCAGTACTTC.

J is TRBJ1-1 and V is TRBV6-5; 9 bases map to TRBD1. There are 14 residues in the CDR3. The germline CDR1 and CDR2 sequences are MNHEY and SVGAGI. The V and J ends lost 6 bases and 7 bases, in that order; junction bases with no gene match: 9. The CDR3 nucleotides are TGTGCCAGCAGGAACCGGGACAGGGCGGGTGAAGCTTTCTTT. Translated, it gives CASRNRDRAGEAFF.

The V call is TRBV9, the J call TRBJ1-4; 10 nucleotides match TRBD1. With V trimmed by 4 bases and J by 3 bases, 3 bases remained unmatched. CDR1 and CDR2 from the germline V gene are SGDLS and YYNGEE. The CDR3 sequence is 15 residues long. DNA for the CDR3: TGTGCCAGCAGCATGGGACAGGGGCCTAATGAAAAACTGTTTTTT. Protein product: CASSMGQGPNEKLFF.

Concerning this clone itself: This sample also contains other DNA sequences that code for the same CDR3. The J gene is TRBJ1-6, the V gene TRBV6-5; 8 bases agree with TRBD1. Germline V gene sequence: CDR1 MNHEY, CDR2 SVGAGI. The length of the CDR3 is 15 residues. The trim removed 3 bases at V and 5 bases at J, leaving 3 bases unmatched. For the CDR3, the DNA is TGTGCCAGCAGTTATCGACAGGGGCATAATTCACCCCTCCACTTT. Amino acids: CASSYRQGHNSPLHF.

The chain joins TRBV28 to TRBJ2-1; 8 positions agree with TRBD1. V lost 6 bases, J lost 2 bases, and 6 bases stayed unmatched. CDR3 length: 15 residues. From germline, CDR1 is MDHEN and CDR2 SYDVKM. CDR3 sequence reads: CASSLTGDPYNEQFF. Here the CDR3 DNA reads TGTGCCAGCAGCCTGACAGGGGATCCCTACAATGAGCAGTTCTTC. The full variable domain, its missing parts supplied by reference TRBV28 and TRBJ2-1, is DVKVTQSSRYLVKRTGEKVFLECVQDMDHENMFWYRQDPGLGLRLIYFSYDVKMKEKGDIPEGYSVSREKKERFSLILESASTNQTSMYLCASSLTGDPYNEQFFGPGTRLTVL.

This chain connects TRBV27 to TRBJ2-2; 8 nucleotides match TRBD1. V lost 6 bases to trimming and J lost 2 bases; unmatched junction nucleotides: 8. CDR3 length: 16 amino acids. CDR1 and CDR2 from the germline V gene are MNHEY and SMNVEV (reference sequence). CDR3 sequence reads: CASSLGPGGNTGELFF. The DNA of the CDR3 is TGTGCCAGCAGCTTAGGGCCAGGGGGCAACACCGGGGAGCTGTTTTTT.

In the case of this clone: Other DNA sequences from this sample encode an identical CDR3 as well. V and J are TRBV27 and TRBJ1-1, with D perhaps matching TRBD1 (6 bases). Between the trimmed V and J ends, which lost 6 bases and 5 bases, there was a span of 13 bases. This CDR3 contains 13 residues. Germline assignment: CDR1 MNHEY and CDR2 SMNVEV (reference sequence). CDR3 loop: CASSLTGGTEAFF. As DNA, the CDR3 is TGTGCCAGCAGCCTGACAGGAGGTACTGAAGCTTTCTTT.

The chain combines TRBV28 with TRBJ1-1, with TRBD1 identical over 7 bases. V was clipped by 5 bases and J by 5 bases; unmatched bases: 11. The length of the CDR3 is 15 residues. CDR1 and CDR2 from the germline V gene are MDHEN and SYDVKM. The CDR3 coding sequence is TGTGCCAGCAGTCCTGGGGACAGAACGGAAACTGAAGCTTTCTTT. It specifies CASSPGDRTETEAFF.

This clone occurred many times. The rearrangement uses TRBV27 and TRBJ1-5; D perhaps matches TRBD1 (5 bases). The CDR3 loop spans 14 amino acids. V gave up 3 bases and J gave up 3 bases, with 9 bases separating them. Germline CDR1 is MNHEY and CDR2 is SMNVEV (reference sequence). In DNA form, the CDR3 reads TGTGCCAGCAGTTTCAGGGCGGACAATCAGCCCCAGCATTTT. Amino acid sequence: CASSFRADNQPQHF.

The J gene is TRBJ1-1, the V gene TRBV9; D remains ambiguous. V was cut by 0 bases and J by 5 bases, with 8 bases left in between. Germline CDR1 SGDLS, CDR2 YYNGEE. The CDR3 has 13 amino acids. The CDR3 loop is CASSVDPGTEAFF. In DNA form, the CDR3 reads TGTGCCAGCAGCGTAGATCCGGGGACTGAAGCTTTCTTT.

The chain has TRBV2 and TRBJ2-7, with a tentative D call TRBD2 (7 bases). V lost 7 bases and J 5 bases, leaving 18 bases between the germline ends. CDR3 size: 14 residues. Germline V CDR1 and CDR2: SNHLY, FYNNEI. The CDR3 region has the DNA TGTGCCAGCAAACAAAACAGGGAGGGCCACGAGCAGTACTTC. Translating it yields CASKQNREGHEQYF.

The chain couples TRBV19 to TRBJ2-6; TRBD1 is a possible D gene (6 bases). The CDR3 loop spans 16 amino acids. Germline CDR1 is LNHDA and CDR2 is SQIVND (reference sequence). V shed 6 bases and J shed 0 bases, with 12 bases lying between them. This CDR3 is CASSPGANSGANVLTF. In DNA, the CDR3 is TGTGCCAGTAGCCCAGGGGCGAACTCTGGGGCCAACGTCCTGACTTTC.

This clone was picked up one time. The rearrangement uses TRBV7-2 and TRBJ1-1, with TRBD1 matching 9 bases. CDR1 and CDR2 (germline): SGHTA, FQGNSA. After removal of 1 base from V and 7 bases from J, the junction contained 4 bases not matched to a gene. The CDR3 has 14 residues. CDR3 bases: TGTGCCAGCAGCTTAGGGGGACAGGGATTTGAAGCTTTCTTT. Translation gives CASSLGGQGFEAFF.